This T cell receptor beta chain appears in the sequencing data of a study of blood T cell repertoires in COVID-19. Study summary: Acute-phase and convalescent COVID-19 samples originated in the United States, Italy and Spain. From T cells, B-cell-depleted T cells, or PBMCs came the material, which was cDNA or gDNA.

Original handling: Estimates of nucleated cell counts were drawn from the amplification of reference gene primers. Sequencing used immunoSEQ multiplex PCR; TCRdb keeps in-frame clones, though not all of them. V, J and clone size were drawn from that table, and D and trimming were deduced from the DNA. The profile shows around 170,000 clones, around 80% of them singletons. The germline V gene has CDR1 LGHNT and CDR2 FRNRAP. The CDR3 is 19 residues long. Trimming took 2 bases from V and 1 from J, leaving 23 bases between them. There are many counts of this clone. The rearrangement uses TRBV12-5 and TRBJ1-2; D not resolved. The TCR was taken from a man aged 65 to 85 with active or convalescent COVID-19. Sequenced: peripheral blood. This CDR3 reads CASGLLESWFSLDNYGYTF. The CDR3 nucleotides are TGTGCTAGTGGTTTGCTAGAATCATGGTTTTCACTCGATAACTATGGCTACACCTTC.